Sequencing of this T cell receptor (beta chain) was carried out in a study of human T cells and chemical hapten exposure. Study-level background: In the sensitization step, 2% DPC was placed on about 2 cm by about 2 cm of upper inner arm skin. General study findings and limits: Patch test scores rose with PT1 expanded TCR counts, a positive correlation.

The library labeled individual cDNA molecules by adding unique molecular identifiers to them. From the RACE reads, TCRdb called clonotypes with MiXCR, one entry per CDR3 protein. This sample yields a few hundred thousand distinct CDR3 sequences, of which 4.5% to 5.5% are seen a single time; around 8.8% belongs to the top ten. V was clipped by 3 bases and J by 0 bases, with 6 bases between them. The CDR3 length is 14 residues. Germline CDR1 reads WSHSY; CDR2 reads SAAADI. In its sample, this clonotype was seen a few times. As yet, its antigen is unknown. Time point reported: pre-sensitization, week 0. As to treatment: therapeutic diphenylcyclopropenone sensitization with weekly scalp DPC.

This clonotype originated in a woman aged 18-29 years with alopecia areata. Some clones in this sample may be carry-over from other donors' samples. The sequencing used whole blood, collected in connection with sensitization to the hapten diphenylcyclopropenone (DPC). The chain couples TRBV10-2 to TRBJ1-3, with D unresolved. The CDR3 DNA sequence: TGCGCCAGCAGTGAAGGGAGCTCTGGAAACACCATATATTTT. Its translation: CASSEGSSGNTIYF.